This TCR beta chain comes out of a study of graft-versus-host responses after intestinal transplantation. The overall study: Multivisceral, liver-intestinal, or isolated intestinal grafts were transplanted into recipients.

Overall study results and limits: Within the allografts of patients who had graft-donor T cell macrochimerism, graft-versus-host to host-versus-graft clonal ratios were high.

CDR1 and CDR2 (germline): SGHDN, FVKESK. The CDR3 contains 14 residues. V lost 1 base and J lost 8, with 11 bases in between. Researchers sorted proliferating CFSE-low CD3+CD4+ and CD3+CD8+ responders once the reaction had finished. The repertoire was sequenced with immunoSEQ multiplex PCR; TCRdb's copy has only in-frame clones and lacks some. The sample has some 18,000 clones, over 35% seen once. The sequence came from a human patient who received an intestinal transplant. The starting material was alloreactive CD4+ T cells from a mixed lymphocyte reaction culture, obtained before intestinal transplant. Subset meaning: CFSE-low proliferating T cells sorted from roughly 6-day pre-transplant mixed lymphocyte reaction (GvH or HvG direction). The rearrangement uses TRBV14 and TRBJ1-4; D is undetermined. The CDR3 sequence: CASSQVGGREKLFF. The DNA of the CDR3 is TGTGCCAGCAGCCAAGTCGGCGGGCGGGAAAAACTGTTTTTT.